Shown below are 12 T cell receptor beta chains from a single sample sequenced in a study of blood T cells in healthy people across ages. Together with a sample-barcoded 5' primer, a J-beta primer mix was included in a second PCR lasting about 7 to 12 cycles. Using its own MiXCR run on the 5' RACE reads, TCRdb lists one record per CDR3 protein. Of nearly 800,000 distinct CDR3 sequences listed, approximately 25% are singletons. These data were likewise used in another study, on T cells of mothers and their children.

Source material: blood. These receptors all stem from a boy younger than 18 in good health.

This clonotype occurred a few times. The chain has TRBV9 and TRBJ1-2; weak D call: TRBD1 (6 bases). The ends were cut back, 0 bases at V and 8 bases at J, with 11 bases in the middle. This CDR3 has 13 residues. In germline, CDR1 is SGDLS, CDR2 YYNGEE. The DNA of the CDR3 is TGTGCCAGCAGCGTAGCTACGCAGGGGGGCTACACCTTC. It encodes CASSVATQGGYTF. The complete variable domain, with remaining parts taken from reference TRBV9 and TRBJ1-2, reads DSGVTQTPKHLITATGQRVTLRCSPRSGDLSVYWYQQSLDQGLQFLIQYYNGEERAKGNILERFSAQQFPDLHSELNLSSLELGDSALYFCASSVATQGGYTFGSGTRLTVV.

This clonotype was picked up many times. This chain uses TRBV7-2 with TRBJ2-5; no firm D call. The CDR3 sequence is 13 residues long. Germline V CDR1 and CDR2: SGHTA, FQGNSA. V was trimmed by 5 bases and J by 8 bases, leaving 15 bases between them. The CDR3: CASSPPSARTQYF. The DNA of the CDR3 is TGTGCCAGCAGCCCTCCCTCCGCGCGAACCCAGTACTTC.

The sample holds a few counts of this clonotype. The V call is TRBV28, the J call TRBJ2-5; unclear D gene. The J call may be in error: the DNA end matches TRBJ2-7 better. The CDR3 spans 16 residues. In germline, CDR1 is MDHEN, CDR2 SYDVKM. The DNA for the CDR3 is TGTGCCAGCAGTTTATTGTCCCGGGCTCCAACCTACGAGCAGTACTTC. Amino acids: CASSLLSRAPTYEQYF.

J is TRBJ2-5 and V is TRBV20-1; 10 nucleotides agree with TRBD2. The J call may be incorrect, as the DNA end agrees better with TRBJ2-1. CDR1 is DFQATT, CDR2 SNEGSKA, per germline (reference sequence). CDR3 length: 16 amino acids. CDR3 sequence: CSAGRLAGGIGNEQFF. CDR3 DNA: TGCAGTGCTGGTAGACTAGCGGGTGGTATAGGGAATGAGCAGTTCTTC.

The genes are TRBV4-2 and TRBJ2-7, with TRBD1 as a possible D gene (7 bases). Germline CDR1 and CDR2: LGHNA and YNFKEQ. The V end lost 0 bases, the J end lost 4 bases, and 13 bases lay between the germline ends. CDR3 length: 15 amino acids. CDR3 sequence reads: CASSQDGGTAYEQYF. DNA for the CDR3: TGTGCCAGCAGCCAAGATGGGGGGACAGCTTACGAGCAGTACTTC.

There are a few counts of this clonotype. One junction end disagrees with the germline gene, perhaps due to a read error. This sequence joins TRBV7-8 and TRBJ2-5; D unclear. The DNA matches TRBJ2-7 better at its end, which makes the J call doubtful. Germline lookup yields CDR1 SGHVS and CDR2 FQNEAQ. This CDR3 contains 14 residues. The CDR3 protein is CASSLVTRPYEQYF. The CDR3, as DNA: TGCGCCAGCAGCTTAGTGACTCGTCCCTACGAGCAGTACTTC.

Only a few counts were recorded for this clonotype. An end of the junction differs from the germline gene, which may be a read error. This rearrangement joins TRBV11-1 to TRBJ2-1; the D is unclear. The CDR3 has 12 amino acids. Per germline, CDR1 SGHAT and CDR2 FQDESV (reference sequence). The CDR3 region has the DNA TGTGCCAGCAGCTTAGGATTGAATGAGCAGGTCTTC. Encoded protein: CASSLGLNEQVF.

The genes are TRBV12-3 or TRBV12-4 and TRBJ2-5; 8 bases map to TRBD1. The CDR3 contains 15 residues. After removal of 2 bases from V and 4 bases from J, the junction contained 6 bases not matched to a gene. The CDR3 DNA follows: TGTGCCAGCAGTTTAAGGACAGGGACCATAGAGACCCAGTACTTC. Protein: CASSLRTGTIETQYF.

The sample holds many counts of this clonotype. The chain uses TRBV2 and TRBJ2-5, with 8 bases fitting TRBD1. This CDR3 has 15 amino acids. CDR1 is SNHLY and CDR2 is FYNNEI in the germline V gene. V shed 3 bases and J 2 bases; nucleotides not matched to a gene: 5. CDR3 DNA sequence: TGTGCCAGCAGTGATGCCAGGGGGCGACAAGAGACCCAGTACTTC. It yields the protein CASSDARGRQETQYF.

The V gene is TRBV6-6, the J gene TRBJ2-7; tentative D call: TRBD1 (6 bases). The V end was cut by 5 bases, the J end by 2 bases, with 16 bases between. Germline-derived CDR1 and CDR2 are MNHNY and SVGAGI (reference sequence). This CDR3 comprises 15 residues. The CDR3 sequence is CASSQGITSTYEQYF. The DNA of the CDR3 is TGTGCCAGCAGTCAGGGGATCACCTCTACCTACGAGCAGTACTTC.

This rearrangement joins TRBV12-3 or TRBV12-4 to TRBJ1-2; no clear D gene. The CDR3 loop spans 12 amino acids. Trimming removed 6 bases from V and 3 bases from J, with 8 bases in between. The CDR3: CASRHWDYGYTF. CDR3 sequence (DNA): TGTGCCAGCAGACACTGGGACTATGGCTACACCTTC.

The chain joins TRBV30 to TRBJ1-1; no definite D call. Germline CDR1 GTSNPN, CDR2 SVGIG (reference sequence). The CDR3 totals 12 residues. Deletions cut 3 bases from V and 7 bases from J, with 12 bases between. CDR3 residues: CAWRGQRHEAFF. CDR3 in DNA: TGTGCCTGGAGAGGGCAGAGACATGAAGCTTTCTTT.